Reported below is one TCR beta chain. The specificity of this receptor is unknown. Base qualities were left out, and no much larger clone turns up one base away. The trim is 0 bases for V and 5 bases for J, with a gap of 11 bases between the germline ends. From a lookup of the germline V gene, CDR1 and CDR2 are KGHSH and LQKENI. The CDR3 runs 15 residues from the cysteine to the phenylalanine. Of the read, only the CDR3 DNA is kept; its 45 bases are in frame from base 1. The data stem from a study of OX40 agonist ivuxolimab in advanced cancers. Study-wide context: Ivuxolimab was an agonistic, fully human IgG2 monoclonal antibody directed against OX40 (CD134), a costimulatory receptor. A male proportion of roughly 80% and a mean age of 60 years, ranging from 23 to 79, were recorded for the dose-escalation cohort. The purpose of peripheral TCRbeta sequencing was to test whether ivuxolimab changed TCR sequence diversity and led to clonal T-cell expansion. Intravenous ivuxolimab was administered to patients every 2 weeks at six dose levels: 0.01, 0.1, 0.3, 1.5, 3 and 10 mg/kg. Of the roughly 50 dose-escalation patients, hepatocellular carcinoma was present in some 19, melanoma in approximately 15, renal cell carcinoma in 9 and head and neck cancer in 9. Patients were allowed to have had prior anti-PD-1, anti-PD-L1 or anti-CTLA-4 therapy, and around 41% of the dose-escalation patients had previously received checkpoint inhibitors. Partial responses occurred in three dose-escalation patients: two with cutaneous melanoma and one with hepatocellular carcinoma. The paper reports the monotherapy dose-escalation portion (N ≈ 50 patients) of the phase I ivuxolimab trial.

Overall study outcomes, separate from this receptor: Which antigens the clonally expanded peripheral T cells were specific for was not determined. Low levels of normalized T-cell clonal expansion were also seen in some nonresponding patients. After ivuxolimab, expanded clones were on average more numerous among CD8+ T cells than among CD4+ T cells. At doses of 0.1 to 3.0 mg/kg, clonal expansion of both CD4+ and CD8+ blood T cells was observed from baseline to week 6. In partial responders in the 0.1-3.0 mg/kg groups, normalized peripheral clonal expansion was found to be among the lowest, especially among CD8+ T cells.

To sequence the TCRbeta CDR3 region, genomic DNA was isolated from the sorted cells. The immunoSEQ Assay was used for sequencing of TCRbeta CDR3 regions. Sourced from immuneACCESS, this table was stored by TCRdb with only in-frame sequences that have V and J called. A share of the clones is absent; for the studies checked, an unresolved V gene accounts for under half, and the remainder has no known explanation. Recorded for this sample are some 64,000 clones; around 90% of them occurred a single time. The ten largest clones add up to around a quarter of the sample. Patients with a history of autoimmune disease or receiving systemic immunosuppression were excluded from the trial. In every dose cohort, peripheral blood was drawn for TCR sequencing at baseline, cycle 4 day 1, and cycle 7 day 1. Samples were obtained from an open-label, multicenter, first-in-human phase I dose-escalation trial of ivuxolimab. Adults with locally advanced or metastatic head and neck squamous cell, hepatocellular, melanoma or renal cell carcinoma were enrolled in the trial. CD4+ and CD8+ T cells were sorted separately from peripheral blood before TCR sequencing.

This sequence uses TRBV18 and TRBJ2-1; the D gene identity is not certain. Specimen: CD4+ or CD8+ T cells sorted from blood, collected in a trial of the OX40 agonist ivuxolimab. The origin of this receptor is an adult with an advanced solid tumor such as melanoma, head and neck, liver or kidney cancer. The CDR3 region: CASSPPHSFNNEQFF. Here is the DNA: TGTGCCAGCTCACCACCGCACAGCTTCAACAATGAGCAGTTCTTC.